This entry concerns a single T cell receptor beta chain. Germline V gene sequence: CDR1 SGHRS, CDR2 YFSETQ. With 2 bases removed from V and 0 bases from J, the gap between germline ends came to 9 bases. The CDR3 covers 14 residues. This specimen belongs to a study of blood T cell repertoires in COVID-19. Original processing methods: Counts of nucleated cells, estimated from reference gene primer amplification, were obtained. Libraries were prepared by immunoSEQ multiplex PCR; TCRdb keeps only in-frame clonotypes and omits some of them. D and trimming come from the DNA, and the V and J calls and clone size come from that table. The repertoire holds approximately 310,000 clones, 89% seen once, with approximately 5.5% in the top ten.

Source material: PBMCs or T cells enriched from blood (not recorded which). The origin of this receptor is a man between 60 and 75 years old who had recovered from COVID-19. The genes are TRBV5-1 and TRBJ2-7, with TRBD1 as a possible D gene (6 bases). CDR3 DNA: TGCGCCAGCAGCTTAGGACAGCGCTCCTACGAGCAGTACTTC. Translation: CASSLGQRSYEQYF.